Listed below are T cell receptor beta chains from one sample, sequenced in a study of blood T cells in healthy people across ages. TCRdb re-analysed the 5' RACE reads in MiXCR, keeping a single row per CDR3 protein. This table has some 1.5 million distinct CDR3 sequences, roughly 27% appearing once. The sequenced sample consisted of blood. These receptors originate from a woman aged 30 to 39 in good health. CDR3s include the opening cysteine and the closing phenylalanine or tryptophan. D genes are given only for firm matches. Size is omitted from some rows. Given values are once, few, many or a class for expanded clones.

TGTGCCAGCAGTCCTAGCGGGAGTGGCTCCTACGAGCAGTACTTC | CASSPSGSGSYEQYF | 15 | TRBV12-3/TRBV12-4 | many | TRBJ2-7 | TRBD2
TGTGCCATCAGTGGGGGCAGCTATGGCTACACCTTC | CAISGGSYGYTF | 12 | TRBV10-3 | . | TRBJ1-2 | .
TGCGCCAGCAGCTTGTCGCGGAGTAGCACAGATACGCAGTATTTT | CASSLSRSSTDTQYF | 15 | TRBV5-1 | . | TRBJ2-3 | .
TGTGCCTTGCAGGGGAACGAGCAGTACTTC | CALQGNEQYF | 10 | TRBV19 | . | TRBJ2-7 | .
TGTGCCAGCAGCCCAGGGGCTCGGGGGACGGGGAACACTGAAGCTTTCTTT | CASSPGARGTGNTEAFF | 17 | TRBV11-2 | few | TRBJ1-1 | .
TGCGCCAGCAGCCAGGGAGGGGGCGAGATCTATGGCTACACCTTC | CASSQGGGEIYGYTF | 15 | TRBV4-1 | . | TRBJ1-2 | TRBD1
TGCGCCAGCAGCCAATTAGGGGGGCGGACTAGCACAGATACGCAGTATTTT | CASSQLGGRTSTDTQYF | 17 | TRBV4-1 | . | TRBJ2-3 | .
TGCAGTGCTAGAGACAGAACGGGGGTCTCCTACAATGAGCAGTTCTTC | CSARDRTGVSYNEQFF | 16 | TRBV20-1 | few | TRBJ2-1 | .
TGTGCCAGCAGCTCAATAGAGGGACGGGAGACCCAGTACTTC | CASSSIEGRETQYF | 14 | TRBV11-2 | many | TRBJ2-5 | .
TGTGCCAGCAGCTTAGATGCCTCCTCCTACGAGCAGTACTTC | CASSLDASSYEQYF | 14 | TRBV7-3 | few | TRBJ2-7 | .
TGCAGCGTAACCAGGGGGCAAGAGACCCAGTACTTC | CSVTRGQETQYF | 12 | TRBV29-1 | . | TRBJ2-5 | TRBD1
TGTGCCAGCAGCTTAGCGCAAGGGGTTACTGAAGCTTTCTTT | CASSLAQGVTEAFF | 14 | TRBV7-2 | many | TRBJ1-1 | .
TGTGCCAGCAGACCATCAGGGGGCCGCTATGGCTACACCTTC | CASRPSGGRYGYTF | 14 | TRBV13 | . | TRBJ1-2 | TRBD1
TGTGCCAGCAGTTCCCTGAACATAGTTCGGAAACTGTTTTTT | CASSSLNIVRKLFF | 14 | TRBV27 | few | TRBJ1-4 | .
TGCGCCAGCAGCCAGCAGGGGGTCTCACCCCTCCACTTT | CASSQQGVSPLHF | 13 | TRBV4-1 | few | TRBJ1-6 | TRBD1
TGTGCCAGCAGCTCCAGCCGCACAGATACGCAGTATTTT | CASSSSRTDTQYF | 13 | TRBV7-2 | few | TRBJ2-3 | .
TGTGCCAGCAGCTCAAGACAGGTAACTTCTGGGGCCAACGTCCTGACTTTC | CASSSRQVTSGANVLTF | 17 | TRBV13 | few | TRBJ2-6 | .
TGTGCCAGTCAACAGCAAGGGGGAAGCACAGATGCGCAATATTTT | CASQQQGGSTDAQYF | 15 | TRBV12-3/TRBV12-4 | . | TRBJ2-3 | .
TGCGCCAGCAGCACGGGACAGGTCACTGAAGCTTTCTTT | CASSTGQVTEAFF | 13 | TRBV5-1 | . | TRBJ1-1 | TRBD1
TGTGCCAGCAGTCCCGACAGGGATAATGGCTACACCTTC | CASSPDRDNGYTF | 13 | TRBV12-3/TRBV12-4 | . | TRBJ1-2 | TRBD1
TGTGCCTGGAGTTTAGCGGGGCCCCTTCTTTACGAGCAGTACTTC | CAWSLAGPLLYEQYF | 15 | TRBV30 | . | TRBJ2-7 | TRBD2
TGTGCCAGCACGCCCGGGTACTACGAGCAGTACTTC | CASTPGYYEQYF | 12 | TRBV6-6 | . | TRBJ2-7 | .
TGTGCCAGCAGCGGACTAGCGGGAGTCTACAATGAGCAGTTCTTC | CASSGLAGVYNEQFF | 15 | TRBV7-2 | . | TRBJ2-1 | TRBD2
TGTGCCAGCACCCCTAATTCGGGCGGTAGCACAGATACGCAGTACTTC | CASTPNSGGSTDTQYF | 16 | TRBV11-2 | . | TRBJ2-7 | .
TGTACCAGTAGCTTAGAACAGAGCCAAGAGACCCAGTACTTC | CTSSLEQSQETQYF | 14 | TRBV7-2 | . | TRBJ2-5 | .
TGTGCCAGCAGCTTATTTGAGCAGATTGAGGGCTACACCTTC | CASSLFEQIEGYTF | 14 | TRBV7-9 | once | TRBJ1-2 | .
TGCAGTGCTGGAGGCGGGAGGGCCTCTCTTGAGCAGTTCTTC | CSAGGGRASLEQFF | 14 | TRBV20-1 | few | TRBJ2-1 | TRBD2
TGTGCCAGCACCCGGCTAGCGGGATCCGAAGAGCAGTTCTTC | CASTRLAGSEEQFF | 14 | TRBV6-2/TRBV6-3 | . | TRBJ2-1 | TRBD2
TGTGCCAGCAGCGTTAGCGGGAGTCTTGTCGATGAGCAGTTCTTC | CASSVSGSLVDEQFF | 15 | TRBV7-8 | . | TRBJ2-1 | TRBD2
TGTGCCAGCAGCGACTCCAGGACACTCACCGGGGAGCTGTTTTTT | CASSDSRTLTGELFF | 15 | TRBV11-2 | . | TRBJ2-2 | .
TGTGCCAGCAGCTTGGCCCGGACTAGCGGGACTAGCACAGATACGCAGTATTTT | CASSLARTSGTSTDTQYF | 18 | TRBV5-5 | few | TRBJ2-3 | TRBD2
TGTGCCAGCAGCCGGGTAGGACAGGGTCTGTACGAGCAGTACTTC | CASSRVGQGLYEQYF | 15 | TRBV5-5 | . | TRBJ2-7 | TRBD1
TGTGCCAGCAGTTTCGGACGGTATGAGCAGTTCTTC | CASSFGRYEQFF | 12 | TRBV2 | . | TRBJ2-1 | .
TGTGCCAGCATCTTAATTGGTGATACGCAGTATTTT | CASILIGDTQYF | 12 | TRBV7-3 | . | TRBJ2-3 | .
TGCAGTGCCCCCCGGGGGTGGGTAGATACGCAGTATTTT | CSAPRGWVDTQYF | 13 | TRBV20-1 | . | TRBJ2-3 | .
TGTGCCAGCAGTCGGCGGGGGAGGACAGACTACGGGCAGTACTTC | CASSRRGRTDYGQYF | 15 | TRBV6-2/TRBV6-3 | few | TRBJ2-7 | .
TGTGCCAGCAGCGGTCACGTGTTTGAGCAGTTCTTC | CASSGHVFEQFF | 12 | TRBV7-2 | . | TRBJ2-1 | .
TGTACCAGCACCGTTGAAGGCATTCAGTACTTC | CTSTVEGIQYF | 11 | TRBV21-1 | . | TRBJ2-4 | .
TGTGCCAGCAGTCGAGGTCCCGGGGATGAGCAGTTCTTC | CASSRGPGDEQFF | 13 | TRBV12-3/TRBV12-4 | . | TRBJ2-1 | .
TGCGCCAGCAGCCCTACAGGGGGCGCGATTCAGCCCCAGCATTTT | CASSPTGGAIQPQHF | 15 | TRBV5-1 | . | TRBJ1-5 | TRBD1
TGCGCCAGCAGCTTGGAACAGGGTTGGCGGGAGACCCAGTACTTC | CASSLEQGWRETQYF | 15 | TRBV5-1 | few | TRBJ2-5 | .
TGTGCCAGCAGCCAAGTGACTAGCGGGAGCTCCTACAGTGAGCAGTTCTTC | CASSQVTSGSSYSEQFF | 17 | TRBV3-1 | few | TRBJ2-1 | TRBD2
TGTACCAGCCTTCTCATGGTTGGGGGAGATACGCAGTATTTT | CTSLLMVGGDTQYF | 14 | TRBV12-3/TRBV12-4 | . | TRBJ2-3 | .
TGTGCCAGCAGCCCCCTAAACGGAGGGGTGGAGACCCAGTACTTC | CASSPLNGGVETQYF | 15 | TRBV7-2 | many | TRBJ2-5 | .
TGTGCCAGCTCACCGTTGCCCGGGGAGAGTGGCTACACCTTC | CASSPLPGESGYTF | 14 | TRBV18 | . | TRBJ1-2 | .
TGTGCCAGCAGCCAAGAACGAGGACTAGCGGGGATTGAGCAGTTCTTC | CASSQERGLAGIEQFF | 16 | TRBV4-2 | many | TRBJ2-1 | TRBD2
TGTGCCAGCAGCTTAGAGTATGGCAATTCACCCCTCCACTTT | CASSLEYGNSPLHF | 14 | TRBV7-3 | few | TRBJ1-6 | .
TGTGCCAGCAGCTCCTTGACTCTCCCAGGGAGCAATCAGCCCCAGCATTTT | CASSSLTLPGSNQPQHF | 17 | TRBV7-8 | few | TRBJ1-5 | .
TGTGCCAGCAGCACTGGGACAGCAAACACCGGGGAGCTGTTTTTT | CASSTGTANTGELFF | 15 | TRBV9 | few | TRBJ2-2 | TRBD1
TGTGCCAGCGCCGGGTACAATGAGCAGTTCTTC | CASAGYNEQFF | 11 | TRBV5-6 | many | TRBJ2-1 | .
TGCAGTGCTAGTAAGGGGACTCAGCCTCAGCATTTT | CSASKGTQPQHF | 12 | TRBV20-1 | . | TRBJ1-5 | .
TGCGCCAGCAGTGGCGGGGGGGGACGAACAGATACGCAGTATTTT | CASSGGGGRTDTQYF | 15 | TRBV5-1 | few | TRBJ2-3 | TRBD2
TGTGCCAGCAGCCAAGAATTGGGCTACGAGCAGTACTTC | CASSQELGYEQYF | 13 | TRBV4-2 | many | TRBJ2-7 | .